This is a list of T cell receptor beta chains from one sample in a study of T cell clonotyping in hematopoietic cell transplantation. Data came from immunoSEQ multiplex PCR; TCRdb stores just in-frame clones and leaves some out. The sample holds 45,000 or so clones, roughly 80% seen once. The specimen was peripheral blood mononuclear cells, collected before stem cell transplant. Source of these receptors: a man in his sixties with myelodysplastic syndrome. Some clones in this sample may be carry-over from other donors' samples. Both conserved end residues are part of each CDR3. A D gene is named only where the DNA matches it firmly. Clone size is not always given. Where it is, it says once, few, many or a class for expanded clones.

d_gene	v_gene	abundance	j_gene	CDR3aa	CDR3nt
NA	TRBV13	NA	TRBJ2-5	CASSLRTEYQETQYF	TGTGCCAGCAGCTTAAGGACCGAGTACCAAGAGACCCAGTACTTC
NA	TRBV7-9	NA	TRBJ1-3	CASSLQGGSGNTIYF	TGTGCCAGCAGCTTACAAGGGGGCTCTGGAAACACCATATATTTT
NA	TRBV11-2	NA	TRBJ2-7	CASSLQLAYEQYF	TGTGCCAGCAGCTTACAGTTAGCCTACGAGCAGTACTTC
TRBD1	TRBV9	NA	TRBJ2-7	CASSVEGTGYEQYF	TGTGCCAGCAGCGTAGAAGGGACAGGGTACGAGCAGTACTTC
NA	TRBV10-3	NA	TRBJ1-2	CAISEFFGTGYGYTF	TGTGCCATCAGTGAATTTTTTGGGACTGGGTATGGCTACACCTTC
NA	TRBV11-2	NA	TRBJ2-5	CASSPGGQRQETQYF	TGTGCCAGCAGCCCGGGGGGCCAGCGGCAAGAGACCCAGTACTTC
TRBD1	TRBV9	NA	TRBJ1-1	CASSPGTARSEAFF	TGTGCCAGCAGCCCAGGGACAGCCCGTTCTGAAGCTTTCTTT
NA	TRBV1	few	TRBJ2-1	CTSSTRGTSGGPTYNEQFF	TGCACCAGCAGCACTCGCGGGACTAGCGGGGGGCCAACCTACAATGAGCAGTTCTTC
TRBD1	TRBV11-3	NA	TRBJ1-3	CASSDRGTGNTIYF	TGTGCCAGCAGCGACAGGGGAACTGGAAACACCATATATTTT
NA	TRBV30	NA	TRBJ1-1	CAWRGYQGNEAFF	TGTGCCTGGAGGGGGTACCAGGGGAATGAAGCTTTCTTT
TRBD1	TRBV6-4	NA	TRBJ2-1	CASRDRGRNEQFF	TGTGCCAGCAGAGACAGGGGACGCAATGAGCAGTTCTTC
NA	TRBV29-1	NA	TRBJ1-5	CSVEEGPEQPQHF	TGCAGCGTTGAGGAGGGACCGGAGCAGCCCCAGCATTTT
NA	TRBV5-4	NA	TRBJ2-5	CASSLSHAVTQYF	TGTGCCAGCAGCTTGAGTCATGCGGTGACCCAGTACTTC
TRBD2	TRBV7-8	NA	TRBJ2-1	CASSLGSGGIYNEQFF	TGTGCCAGCAGCTTAGGATCGGGGGGGATTTACAATGAGCAGTTCTTC
NA	TRBV7-8	NA	TRBJ2-2	CASSFPPLTGANTGELFF	TGTGCCAGCAGCTTTCCCCCCTTGACAGGCGCGAACACCGGGGAGCTGTTTTTT
TRBD1	TRBV6-5	NA	TRBJ1-3	CASSYSIRGGNTIYF	TGTGCCAGCAGTTACTCGATCAGGGGGGGAAACACCATATATTTT
NA	TRBV4-3	once	TRBJ2-7	CASSQAARTTYEQYF	TGCGCCAGCAGCCAAGCCGCCAGGACAACTTACGAGCAGTACTTC
TRBD1	TRBV6-5	NA	TRBJ1-6	CASSGQVNSPLHF	TGTGCCAGCAGCGGACAGGTTAATTCACCCCTCCACTTT
NA	TRBV19	few	TRBJ1-2	CASSTEYRGYTF	TGTGCCAGTAGCACGGAGTACCGTGGCTACACCTTC
NA	TRBV11-2	few	TRBJ1-6	CASSLPTDRARPLHF	TGTGCCAGCAGCTTACCTACCGATCGGGCCCGGCCCCTCCACTTT
NA	TRBV29-1	NA	TRBJ1-1	CSVAFGSNTEAFF	TGCAGCGTTGCGTTCGGCTCGAACACTGAAGCTTTCTTT
NA	TRBV7-9	NA	TRBJ1-1	CASSSGTSPEAFF	TGTGCCAGCAGCTCAGGAACCAGCCCTGAAGCTTTCTTT
TRBD2	TRBV28	NA	TRBJ2-2	CASTRGGPHTGELFF	TGTGCCAGCACTCGGGGGGGGCCACACACCGGGGAGCTGTTTTTT
TRBD2	TRBV4-1	NA	TRBJ2-5	CASSQGSRRVAGVETQYF	TGCGCCAGCAGCCAAGGGTCACGGAGGGTAGCGGGGGTTGAGACCCAGTACTTC
TRBD1	TRBV19	NA	TRBJ2-7	CASSYRDRAYEQYF	TGTGCCAGTAGTTACCGGGACAGAGCCTACGAGCAGTACTTC
NA	TRBV7-2	NA	TRBJ2-7	CASSPRHSAIYEQYF	TGTGCCAGCAGCCCCCGTCACAGCGCGATCTACGAGCAGTACTTC
NA	TRBV6-6	once	TRBJ2-3	CASSPSTDTQYF	TGTGCCAGCAGCCCTAGCACAGATACGCAGTATTTT
NA	TRBV4-3	once	TRBJ2-6	CASSQEEWAGANVLTF	TGCGCCAGCAGCCAAGAAGAATGGGCTGGGGCCAACGTCCTGACTTTC
NA	TRBV30	NA	TRBJ1-1	CAWSWAVTEAFF	TGTGCCTGGAGTTGGGCCGTCACTGAAGCTTTCTTT
NA	TRBV9	NA	TRBJ2-7	CASSVVERTYEQYF	TGTGCCAGCAGCGTAGTCGAGCGTACATACGAGCAGTACTTC
TRBD1	TRBV7-2	NA	TRBJ2-1	CASSPGTGGHEQFF	TGTGCCAGCAGCCCCGGGACAGGGGGACATGAGCAGTTCTTC
TRBD1	TRBV5-1	NA	TRBJ1-5	CASSPGTESLVGQPQHF	TGCGCCAGCAGCCCCGGGACAGAAAGCTTAGTAGGTCAGCCCCAGCATTTT
TRBD2	TRBV7-6	NA	TRBJ2-7	CASSLRTSGGAEQYF	TGTGCCAGCAGCTTACGGACTAGCGGGGGGGCCGAGCAGTACTTC
NA	TRBV5-8	NA	TRBJ1-2	CASSPWVRGNYGYTF	TGTGCCAGCAGCCCGTGGGTACGGGGCAACTATGGCTACACCTTC
NA	TRBV30	NA	TRBJ1-3	CAWRETGTNGNTIYF	TGTGCCTGGAGGGAAACAGGGACTAATGGGAACACCATATATTTT
NA	TRBV6-5	NA	TRBJ2-7	CASSSTGAVYEQYF	TGTGCCAGCAGTTCAACCGGGGCCGTATACGAGCAGTACTTC
NA	TRBV30	NA	TRBJ1-6	CAWSGSFGRGSPLHF	TGTGCCTGGAGTGGAAGCTTCGGGCGGGGTTCACCTCTCCACTTT
NA	TRBV27	NA	TRBJ1-3	CASKGGSSGNTIYF	TGTGCCAGCAAGGGGGGAAGCTCTGGAAACACCATATATTTT
TRBD1	TRBV5-1	NA	TRBJ2-5	CASSSFWDREETQYF	TGCGCCAGCAGCTCTTTTTGGGACAGAGAAGAGACCCAGTACTTC
TRBD1	TRBV19	NA	TRBJ2-1	CASSMRGRDEQFF	TGTGCCAGTAGTATGAGGGGGCGCGATGAGCAGTTCTTC
NA	TRBV10-3	NA	TRBJ1-1	CAISEVGYEAFF	TGTGCCATCAGTGAAGTAGGATATGAAGCTTTCTTT
NA	TRBV28	NA	TRBJ1-6	CASSFMDSENSPLHF	TGTGCCAGCAGTTTCATGGACTCCGAAAATTCACCCCTCCACTTT
NA	TRBV9	NA	TRBJ1-5	CASSAEGGYQPQHF	TGTGCCAGCAGCGCTGAAGGAGGTTATCAGCCCCAGCATTTT
NA	TRBV7-6	few	TRBJ1-1	CASSLVGENTEAFF	TGTGCCAGCAGCTTAGTCGGGGAGAACACTGAAGCTTTCTTT